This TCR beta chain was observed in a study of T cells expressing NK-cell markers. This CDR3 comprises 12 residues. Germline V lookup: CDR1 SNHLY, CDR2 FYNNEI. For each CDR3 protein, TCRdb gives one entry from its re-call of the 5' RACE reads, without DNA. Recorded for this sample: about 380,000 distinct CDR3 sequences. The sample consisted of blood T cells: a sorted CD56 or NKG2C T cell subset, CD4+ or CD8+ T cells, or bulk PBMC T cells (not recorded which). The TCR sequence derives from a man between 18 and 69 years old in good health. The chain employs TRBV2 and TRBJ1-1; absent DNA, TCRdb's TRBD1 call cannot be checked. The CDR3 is CASTGGWTEAFF.